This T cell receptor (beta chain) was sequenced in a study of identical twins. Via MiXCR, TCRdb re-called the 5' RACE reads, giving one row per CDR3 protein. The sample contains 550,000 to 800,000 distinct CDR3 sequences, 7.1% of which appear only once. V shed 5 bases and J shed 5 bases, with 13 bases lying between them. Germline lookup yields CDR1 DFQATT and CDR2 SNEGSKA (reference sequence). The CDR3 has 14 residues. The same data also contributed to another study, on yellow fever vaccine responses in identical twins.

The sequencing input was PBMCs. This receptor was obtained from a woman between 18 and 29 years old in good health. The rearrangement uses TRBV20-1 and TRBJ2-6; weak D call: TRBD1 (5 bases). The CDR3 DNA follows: TGCAGTGCTGCCGACAGTGGTAGGGCCAACGTCCTGACTTTC. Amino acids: CSAADSGRANVLTF.